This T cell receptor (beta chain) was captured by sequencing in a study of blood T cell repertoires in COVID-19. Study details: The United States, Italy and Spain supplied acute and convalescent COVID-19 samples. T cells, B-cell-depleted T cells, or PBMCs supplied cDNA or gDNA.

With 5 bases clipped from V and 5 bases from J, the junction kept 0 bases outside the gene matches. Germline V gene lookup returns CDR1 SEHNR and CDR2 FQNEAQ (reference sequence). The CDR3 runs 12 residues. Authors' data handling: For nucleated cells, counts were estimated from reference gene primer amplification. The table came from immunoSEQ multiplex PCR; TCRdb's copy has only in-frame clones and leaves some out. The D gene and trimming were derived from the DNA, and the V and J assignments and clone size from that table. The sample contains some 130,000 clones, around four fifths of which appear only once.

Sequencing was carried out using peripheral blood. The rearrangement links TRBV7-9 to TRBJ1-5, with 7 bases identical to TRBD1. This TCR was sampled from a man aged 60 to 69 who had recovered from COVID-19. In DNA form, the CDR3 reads TGTGCCAGCAGCCAGGGGGATCAGCCCCAGCATTTT. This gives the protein CASSQGDQPQHF.